This note documents a single TCR beta chain sequence. What it binds is not known. The sample originates from a study of identifying expanded T cells in peripheral blood. Study outcomes and limitations: Variance in clone template counts between approximately two-week samples significantly increased with total template count across all healthy donors. Technical replicates showed around 1.2 changed clones; about 2 weeks 15 to 20; four weeks 19.

Here immunoSEQ multiplex PCR was the method, and the copy in TCRdb shows in-frame clones only, minus some. The table has tens of thousands of clones, less than 90% seen once; the top ten hold 15% to 20%. Collection occurred without any documented infections or immune events in donors. The germline V and J ends were trimmed by 4 bases and 4 bases, with 6 bases remaining between them. Germline loops: CDR1 SGHRS, CDR2 YFSETQ. CDR3 length: 12 amino acids. The sequence was obtained from a person aged 18 to 70 in good health. Sequencing used blood. V is TRBV5-1 and J is TRBJ2-1; D remains ambiguous. The CDR3 sequence is CASSLSYNEQFF. The CDR3 DNA reads as TGCGCCAGCAGCCTCTCTTACAATGAGCAGTTCTTC.